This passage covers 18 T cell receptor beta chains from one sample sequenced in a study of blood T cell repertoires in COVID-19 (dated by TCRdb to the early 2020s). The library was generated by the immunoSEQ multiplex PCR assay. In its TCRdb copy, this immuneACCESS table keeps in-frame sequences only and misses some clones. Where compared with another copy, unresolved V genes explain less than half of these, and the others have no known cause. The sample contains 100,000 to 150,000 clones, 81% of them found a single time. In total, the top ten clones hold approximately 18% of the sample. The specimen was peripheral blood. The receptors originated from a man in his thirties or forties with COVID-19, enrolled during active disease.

The CDR3 reads CASSPGQGARTGELFF. The CDR3 nucleotides read TGTGCCAGCAGCCCGGGACAGGGGGCGCGAACCGGGGAGCTGTTTTTT. This sequence joins TRBV7-6 and TRBJ2-2, with 12 bases matching TRBD1. J lost 5 bases, V lost 5 bases, and 6 bases had no gene match. The CDR3 is 16 residues long. The V gene's germline CDR1 is SGHVS and CDR2 FNYEAQ. Full variable domain (outside the CDR3, taken from reference TRBV7-6 and TRBJ2-2): GAGVSQSPRYKVTKRGQDVALRCDPISGHVSLYWYRQALGQGPEFLTYFNYEAQQDKSGLPNDRFSAERPEGSISTLTIQRTEQRDSAMYRCASSPGQGARTGELFFGEGSRLTVL.

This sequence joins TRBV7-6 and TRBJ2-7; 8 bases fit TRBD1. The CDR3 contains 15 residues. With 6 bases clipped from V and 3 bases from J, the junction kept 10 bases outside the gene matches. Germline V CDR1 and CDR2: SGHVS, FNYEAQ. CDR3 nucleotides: TGTGCCAGCAGTCTAGACAGGGGCGCAGTCTACGAGCAGTACTTC. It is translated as CASSLDRGAVYEQYF.

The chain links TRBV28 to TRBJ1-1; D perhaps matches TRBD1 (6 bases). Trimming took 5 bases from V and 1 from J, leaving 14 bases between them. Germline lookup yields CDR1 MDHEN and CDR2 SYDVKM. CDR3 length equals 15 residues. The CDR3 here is CASSPFPRGNTEAFF. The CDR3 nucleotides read TGTGCCAGCAGTCCCTTCCCCAGGGGGAACACTGAAGCTTTCTTT.

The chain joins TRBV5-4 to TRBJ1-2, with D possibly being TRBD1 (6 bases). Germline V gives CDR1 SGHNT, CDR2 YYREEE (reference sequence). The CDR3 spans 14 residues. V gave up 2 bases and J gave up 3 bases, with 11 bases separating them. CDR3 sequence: CASSLQGGHYGYTF. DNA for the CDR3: TGTGCCAGCAGCTTACAGGGAGGGCACTATGGCTACACCTTC.

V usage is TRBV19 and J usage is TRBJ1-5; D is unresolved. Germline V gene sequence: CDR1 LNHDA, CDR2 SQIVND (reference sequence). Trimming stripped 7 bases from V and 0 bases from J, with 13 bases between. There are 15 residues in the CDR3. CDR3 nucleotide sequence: TGTGCCAGTACCCGAGGTCCTGCTAGCAATCAGCCCCAGCATTTT. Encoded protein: CASTRGPASNQPQHF.

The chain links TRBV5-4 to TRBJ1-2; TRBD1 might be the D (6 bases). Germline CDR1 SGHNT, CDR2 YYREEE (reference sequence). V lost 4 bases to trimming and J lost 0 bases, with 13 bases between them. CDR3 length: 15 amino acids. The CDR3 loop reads CASSTQGLANYGYTF. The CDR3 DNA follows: TGTGCCAGCAGCACACAGGGACTAGCTAACTATGGCTACACCTTC. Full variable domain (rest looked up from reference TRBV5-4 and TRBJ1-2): ETGVTQSPTHLIKTRGQQVTLRCSSQSGHNTVSWYQQALGQGPQFIFQYYREEENGRGNFPPRFSGLQFPNYSSELNVNALELDDSALYLCASSTQGLANYGYTFGSGTRLTVV.

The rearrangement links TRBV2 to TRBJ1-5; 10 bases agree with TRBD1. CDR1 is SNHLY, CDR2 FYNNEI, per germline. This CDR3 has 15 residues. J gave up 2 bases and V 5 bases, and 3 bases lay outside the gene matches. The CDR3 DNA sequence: TGTGCCAGCAGTCTCGGGACAGGGGGCAATCAGCCCCAGCATTTT. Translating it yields CASSLGTGGNQPQHF. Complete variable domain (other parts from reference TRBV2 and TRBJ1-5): EPEVTQTPSHQVTQMGQEVILRCVPISNHLYFYWYRQILGQKVEFLVSFYNNEISEKSEIFDDQFSVERPDGSNFTLKIRSTKLEDSAMYFCASSLGTGGNQPQHFGDGTRLSIL.

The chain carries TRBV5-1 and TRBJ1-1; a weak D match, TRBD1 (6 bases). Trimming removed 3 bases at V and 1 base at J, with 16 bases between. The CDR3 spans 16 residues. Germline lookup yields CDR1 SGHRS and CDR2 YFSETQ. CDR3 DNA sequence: TGCGCCAGCAGCTCCCAGGGGATTGGATCGAACACTGAAGCTTTCTTT. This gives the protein CASSSQGIGSNTEAFF.

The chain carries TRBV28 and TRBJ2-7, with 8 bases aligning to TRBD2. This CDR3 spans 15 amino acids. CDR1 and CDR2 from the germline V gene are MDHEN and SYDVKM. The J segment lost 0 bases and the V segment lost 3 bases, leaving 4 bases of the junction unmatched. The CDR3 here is CASSFSSGYSYEQYF. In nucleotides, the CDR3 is TGTGCCAGCAGTTTTTCTAGCGGGTACTCCTACGAGCAGTACTTC.

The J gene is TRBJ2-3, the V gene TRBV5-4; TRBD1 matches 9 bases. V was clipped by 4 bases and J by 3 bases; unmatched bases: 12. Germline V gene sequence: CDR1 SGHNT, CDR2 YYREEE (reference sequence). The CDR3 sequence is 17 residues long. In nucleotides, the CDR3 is TGTGCCAGCAGCCTGGGGGTGGGACAGGGCAGGACAGATACGCAGTATTTT. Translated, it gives CASSLGVGQGRTDTQYF.

DNA of the CDR3: TGTGCCAGCAGCGTAGGAGGCGTAACCTACGAGCAGTACTTC. Translation: CASSVGGVTYEQYF. The V call is TRBV9, the J call TRBJ2-7; no clear D gene. V was trimmed by 0 bases and J by 2 bases, leaving 9 bases between them. Looked up from germline, CDR1 is SGDLS and CDR2 is YYNGEE. The CDR3 runs 14 residues.

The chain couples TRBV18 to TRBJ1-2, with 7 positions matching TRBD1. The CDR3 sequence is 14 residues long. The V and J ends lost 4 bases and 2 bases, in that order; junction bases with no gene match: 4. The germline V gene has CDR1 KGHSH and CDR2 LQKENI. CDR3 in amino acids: CASSLGQSNYGYTF. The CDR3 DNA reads TGTGCCAGCTCACTGGGACAGTCCAACTATGGCTACACCTTC. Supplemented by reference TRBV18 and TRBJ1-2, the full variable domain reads NAGVMQNPRHLVRRRGQEARLRCSPMKGHSHVYWYRQLPEEGLKFMVYLQKENIIDESGMPKERFSAEFPKEGPSILRIQQVVRGDSAAYFCASSLGQSNYGYTFGSGTRLTVV.

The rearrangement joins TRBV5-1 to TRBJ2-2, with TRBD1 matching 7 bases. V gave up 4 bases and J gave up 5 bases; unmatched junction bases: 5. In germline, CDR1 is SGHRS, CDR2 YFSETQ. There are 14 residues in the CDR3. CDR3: CASSLGQYTGELFF. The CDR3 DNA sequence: TGCGCCAGCAGCCTGGGACAGTATACCGGGGAGCTGTTTTTT.

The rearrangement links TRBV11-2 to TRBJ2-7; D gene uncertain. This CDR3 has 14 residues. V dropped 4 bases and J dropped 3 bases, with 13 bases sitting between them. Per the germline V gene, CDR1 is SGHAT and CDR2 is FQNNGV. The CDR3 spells CASSSLGPIYEQYF. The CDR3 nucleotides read TGTGCCAGCAGCTCCCTAGGCCCTATCTACGAGCAGTACTTC.

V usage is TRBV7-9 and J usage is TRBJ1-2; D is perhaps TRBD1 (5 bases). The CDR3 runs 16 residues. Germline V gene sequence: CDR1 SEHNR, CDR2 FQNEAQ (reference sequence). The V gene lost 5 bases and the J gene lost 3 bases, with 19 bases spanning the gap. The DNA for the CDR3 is TGTGCCAGCAGCCCCCCTCAGGGTTATGCGCACTATGGCTACACCTTC. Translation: CASSPPQGYAHYGYTF.

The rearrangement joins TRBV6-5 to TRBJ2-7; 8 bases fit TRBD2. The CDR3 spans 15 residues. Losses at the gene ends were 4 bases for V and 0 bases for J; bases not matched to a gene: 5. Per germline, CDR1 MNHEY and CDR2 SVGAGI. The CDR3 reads CASSFAAGASYEQYF. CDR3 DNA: TGTGCCAGCAGTTTCGCAGCGGGGGCCTCCTACGAGCAGTACTTC.

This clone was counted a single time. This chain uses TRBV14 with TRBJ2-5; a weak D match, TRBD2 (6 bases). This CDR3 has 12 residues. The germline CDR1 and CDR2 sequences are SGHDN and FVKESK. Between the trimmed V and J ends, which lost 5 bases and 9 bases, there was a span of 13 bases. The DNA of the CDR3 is TGTGCCAGCAGCGCGGGGAGTGGGGCCCAGTACTTC. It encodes CASSAGSGAQYF.

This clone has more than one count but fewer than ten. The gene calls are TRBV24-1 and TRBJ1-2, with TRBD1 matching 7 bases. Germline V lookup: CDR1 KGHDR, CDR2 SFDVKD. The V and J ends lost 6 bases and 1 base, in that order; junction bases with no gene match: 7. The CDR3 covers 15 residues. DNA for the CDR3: TGTGCCACCAGTCCTTCGGACAGGCTTAACTATGGCTACACCTTC. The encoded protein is CATSPSDRLNYGYTF.